This T cell receptor (beta chain) was sequenced for a study of shared clonotypes between healthy human individuals. Study-wide background: Per donor, CD8 memory used one plate, CD8 naive used two, CD4 memory used three and CD4 naive used three.

In the naive CD8 group, cells lacked CD45RO and were positively selected for CCR7, so terminally differentiated effector memory CD45RA+ cells were left out. With respect to this clone: Its antigen is unknown.

Germline CDR1 reads SGHAT; CDR2 reads FQNNGV. The germline V and J ends were trimmed by 0 bases and 0 bases, with 9 bases remaining between them. The CDR3 extends over 15 amino acids. Study results and limitations: On the whole, naive subsets had larger estimated richness than memory subsets had.

As handled by the study authors: Filtering of immunoSEQ junctional sequences could not match full-length read filtering. Generated by immunoSEQ multiplex PCR, the TCRdb table keeps only in-frame clones and is missing some. V, J and clone size were drawn from that table, and D and trimming were deduced from the DNA. This table has approximately 1.9 million clones, 90% to 95% appearing once. The sequenced sample consisted of naive CD8+ T cells from PBMCs. This sequence originates from a man aged 18 to 29 in good health. Some clones in this sample may be carry-over from other donors' samples. The chain carries TRBV11-2 and TRBJ2-7; D gene ambiguous. CDR3 loop: CASSLDPRISYEQYF. CDR3 sequence (DNA): TGTGCCAGCAGCTTAGATCCCCGGATCTCCTACGAGCAGTACTTC.